The entry below gives a single T cell receptor (beta chain) sequence along with its context. The data originate from a study of T cells in Graves' hyperthyroidism and ophthalmopathy. V shed 4 bases and J shed 7 bases, with 26 bases lying between them. The CDR3 consists of 17 residues. The germline gives CDR1 MGHRA, CDR2 YSYEKL. Researchers took RNA transcripts and amplified the TCR beta CDR3 regions from them. Using the HTBI primer set, a first-round RT-PCR was run on the TCR CDR3. TCRdb re-called the multiplex PCR reads through MiXCR, storing one row per CDR3 protein. The sample lists hundreds of thousands of distinct CDR3 sequences; approximately 14% were seen once.

The sample was blood. The chain carries TRBV4-1 and TRBJ2-7; D tentatively reads TRBD1 or TRBD2 (7 bases each). The clonotype was recovered from a woman between 18 and 29 years old with Graves' hyperthyroidism. CDR3 protein: CASSPGGRVARTREQYF. CDR3 DNA: TGCGCCAGCAGCCCAGGGGGGAGGGTAGCGCGAACTAGGGAGCAGTACTTC.